The present T cell receptor beta chain was sequenced within a study of T cells after yellow fever vaccination. General observations from the study: The appearance of a small share of clonotypes in both CD4 and CD8 compartments was observed. Contamination of FACS-sorted repertoires by abundant clonotypes from the bulk population could occur. Post-booster reappearance was seen for most primary-vaccination clones (just under 97% CD4, 88% CD8).

Researchers made TCR cDNA using 5'RACE template switching, and this step added a universal primer site and UMIs. MiXCR, run by TCRdb on the 5' RACE reads, gives a single entry per CDR3 protein. The data show 230,000 or so distinct CDR3 sequences, with 3.6% seen just once and around a fifth held by the top ten. The ends were cut back, 0 bases at V and 1 base at J, with 11 bases in the middle. The CDR3 is made up of 15 amino acids. CDR1 is SGHRS, CDR2 YFSETQ, per germline. In this sample, this clonotype turned up many times. The antigen remains unidentified. The TCR sequence derives from a man aged 18 to 29 who received the YFV17D yellow fever vaccine. The sample here was PBMCs, taken 15 days after the yellow fever booster vaccination. The chain carries TRBV5-1 and TRBJ2-7; no definite D call. CDR3 residues: CASSLVGPSSYEQYV. CDR3 in DNA: TGCGCCAGCAGCTTGGTAGGGCCTTCGTCCTACGAGCAGTACGTC.